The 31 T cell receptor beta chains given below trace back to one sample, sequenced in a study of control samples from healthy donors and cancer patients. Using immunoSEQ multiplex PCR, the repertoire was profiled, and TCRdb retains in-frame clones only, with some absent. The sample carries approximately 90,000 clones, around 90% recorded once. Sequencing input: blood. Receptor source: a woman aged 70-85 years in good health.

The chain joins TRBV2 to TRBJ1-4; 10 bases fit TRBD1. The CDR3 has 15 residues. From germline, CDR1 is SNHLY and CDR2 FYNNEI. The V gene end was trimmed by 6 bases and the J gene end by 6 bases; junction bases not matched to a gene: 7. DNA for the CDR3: TGTGCCAGCAGCCCTGGGGGGACAGGGGATGAAAAACTGTTTTTT. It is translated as CASSPGGTGDEKLFF.

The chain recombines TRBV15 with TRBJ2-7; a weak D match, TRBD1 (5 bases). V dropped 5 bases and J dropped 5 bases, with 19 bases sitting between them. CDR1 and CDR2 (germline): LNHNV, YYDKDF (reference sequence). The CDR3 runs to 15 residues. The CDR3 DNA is TGTGCCACCAGCCGCGGCAGGGAAGTTAACCACGAGCAGTACTTC. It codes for CATSRGREVNHEQYF.

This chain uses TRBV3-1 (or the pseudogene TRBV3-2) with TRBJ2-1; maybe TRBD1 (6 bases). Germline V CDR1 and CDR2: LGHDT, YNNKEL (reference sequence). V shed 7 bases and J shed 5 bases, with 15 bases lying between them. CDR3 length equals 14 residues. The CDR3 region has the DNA TGTGCCAGCAAGAAACAGGGTAGGGACAATGAGCAGTTCTTC. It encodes CASKKQGRDNEQFF.

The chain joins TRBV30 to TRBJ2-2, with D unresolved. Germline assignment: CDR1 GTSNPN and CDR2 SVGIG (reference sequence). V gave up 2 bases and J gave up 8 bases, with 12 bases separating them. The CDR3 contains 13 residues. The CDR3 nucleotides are TGTGCCTGGAGTCTGGGTTTCGGTGGGGAGCTGTTTTTT. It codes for CAWSLGFGGELFF.

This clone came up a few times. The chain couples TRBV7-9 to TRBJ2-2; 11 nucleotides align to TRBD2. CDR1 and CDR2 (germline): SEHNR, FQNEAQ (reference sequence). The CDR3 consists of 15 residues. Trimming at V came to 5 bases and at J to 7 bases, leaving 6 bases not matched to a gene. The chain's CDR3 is CASSATSGILGELFF. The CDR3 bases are TGTGCCAGCAGCGCGACTAGCGGGATACTCGGGGAGCTGTTTTTT. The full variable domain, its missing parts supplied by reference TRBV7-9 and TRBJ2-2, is DTGVSQNPRHKITKRGQNVTFRCDPISEHNRLYWYRQTLGQGPEFLTYFQNEAQLEKSRLLSDRFSAERPKGSFSTLEIQRTEQGDSAMYLCASSATSGILGELFFGEGSRLTVL.

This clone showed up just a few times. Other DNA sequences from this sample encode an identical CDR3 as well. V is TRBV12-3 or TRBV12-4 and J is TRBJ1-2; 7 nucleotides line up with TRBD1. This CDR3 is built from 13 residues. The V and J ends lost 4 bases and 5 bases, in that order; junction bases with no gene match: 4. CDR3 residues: CASSSQGFYGYTF. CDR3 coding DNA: TGTGCCAGCAGTTCACAGGGGTTTTATGGCTACACCTTC.

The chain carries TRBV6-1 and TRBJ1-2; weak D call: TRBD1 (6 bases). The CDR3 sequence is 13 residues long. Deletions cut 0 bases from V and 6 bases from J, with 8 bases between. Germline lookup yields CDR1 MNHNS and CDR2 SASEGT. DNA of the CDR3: TGTGCCAGCAGTGAAGCTTGGACAGATGGCTACACCTTC. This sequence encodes CASSEAWTDGYTF.

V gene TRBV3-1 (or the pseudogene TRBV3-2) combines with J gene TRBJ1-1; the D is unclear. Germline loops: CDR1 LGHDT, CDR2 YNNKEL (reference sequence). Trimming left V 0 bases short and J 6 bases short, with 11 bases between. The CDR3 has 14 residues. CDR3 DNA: TGTGCCAGCAGCCAAGATAACCCTCGGGCTGAAGCTTTCTTT. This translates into CASSQDNPRAEAFF.

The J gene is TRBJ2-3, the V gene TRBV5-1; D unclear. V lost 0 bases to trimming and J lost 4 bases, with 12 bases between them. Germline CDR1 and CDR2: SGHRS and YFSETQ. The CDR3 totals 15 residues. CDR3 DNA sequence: TGCGCCAGCAGCTTGGGGGGTGATGTCGCAGATACGCAGTATTTT. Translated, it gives CASSLGGDVADTQYF. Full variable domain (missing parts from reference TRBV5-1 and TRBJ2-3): KAGVTQTPRYLIKTRGQQVTLSCSPISGHRSVSWYQQTPGQGLQFLFEYFSETQRNKGNFPGRFSGRQFSNSRSEMNVSTLELGDSALYLCASSLGGDVADTQYFGPGTRLTVL.

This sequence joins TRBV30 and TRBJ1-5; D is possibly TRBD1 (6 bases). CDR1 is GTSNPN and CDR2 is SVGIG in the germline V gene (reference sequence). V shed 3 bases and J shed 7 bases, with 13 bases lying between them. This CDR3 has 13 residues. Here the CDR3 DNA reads TGTGCCTGGAGAGCAGGGGTAGGGCAGCCCCAGCATTTT. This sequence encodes CAWRAGVGQPQHF.

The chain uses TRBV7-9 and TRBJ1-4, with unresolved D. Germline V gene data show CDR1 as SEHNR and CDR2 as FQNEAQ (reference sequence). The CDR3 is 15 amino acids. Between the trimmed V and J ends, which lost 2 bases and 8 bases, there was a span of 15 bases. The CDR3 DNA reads TGTGCCAGCAGCTTACAAGGGCCGGTTGGGGAAAAACTGTTTTTT. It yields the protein CASSLQGPVGEKLFF. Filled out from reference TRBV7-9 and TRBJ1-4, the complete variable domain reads DTGVSQNPRHKITKRGQNVTFRCDPISEHNRLYWYRQTLGQGPEFLTYFQNEAQLEKSRLLSDRFSAERPKGSFSTLEIQRTEQGDSAMYLCASSLQGPVGEKLFFGSGTQLSVL.

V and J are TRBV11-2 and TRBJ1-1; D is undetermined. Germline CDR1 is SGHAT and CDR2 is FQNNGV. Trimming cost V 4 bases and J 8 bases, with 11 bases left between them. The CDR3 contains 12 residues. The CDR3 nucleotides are TGTGCCAGCAGCTCCGTCTCAAGGGAAGCTTTCTTT. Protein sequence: CASSSVSREAFF.

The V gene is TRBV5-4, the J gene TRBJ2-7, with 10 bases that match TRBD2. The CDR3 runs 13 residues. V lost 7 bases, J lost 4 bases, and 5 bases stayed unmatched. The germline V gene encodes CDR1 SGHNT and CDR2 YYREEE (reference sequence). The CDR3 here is CASGVAGGYEQYF. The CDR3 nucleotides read TGTGCCAGCGGGGTAGCGGGGGGATACGAGCAGTACTTC.

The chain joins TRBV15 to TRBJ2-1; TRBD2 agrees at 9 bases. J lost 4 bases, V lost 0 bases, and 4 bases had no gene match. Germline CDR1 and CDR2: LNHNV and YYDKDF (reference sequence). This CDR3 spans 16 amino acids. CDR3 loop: CATSRESGLAYNEQFF. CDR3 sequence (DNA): TGTGCCACCAGCAGAGAATCCGGACTAGCGTACAATGAGCAGTTCTTC.

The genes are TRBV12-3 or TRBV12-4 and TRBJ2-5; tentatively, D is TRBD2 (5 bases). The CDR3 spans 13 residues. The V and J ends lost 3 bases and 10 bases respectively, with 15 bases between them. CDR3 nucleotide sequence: TGTGCCAGCAGTTTCTCTACCGCGGGCGTCCAGTACTTC. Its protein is CASSFSTAGVQYF.

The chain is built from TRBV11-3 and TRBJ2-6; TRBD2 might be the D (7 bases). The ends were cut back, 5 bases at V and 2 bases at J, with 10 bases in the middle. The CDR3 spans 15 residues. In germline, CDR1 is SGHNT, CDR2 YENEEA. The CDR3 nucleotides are TGTGCCAGCAGCAAGGGGGGGGCTGGGGCCAACGTCCTGACTTTC. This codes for CASSKGGAGANVLTF.

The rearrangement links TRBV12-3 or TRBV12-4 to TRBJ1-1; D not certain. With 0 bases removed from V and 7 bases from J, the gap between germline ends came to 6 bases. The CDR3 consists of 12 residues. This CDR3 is CASSLALGEAFF. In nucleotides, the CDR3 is TGTGCCAGCAGTTTAGCGCTGGGTGAAGCTTTCTTT.

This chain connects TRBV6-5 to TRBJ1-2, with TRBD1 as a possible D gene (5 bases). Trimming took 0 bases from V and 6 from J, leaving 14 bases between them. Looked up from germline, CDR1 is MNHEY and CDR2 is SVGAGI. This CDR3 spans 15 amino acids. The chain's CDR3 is CASSYSTHGGNGYTF. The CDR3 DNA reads TGTGCCAGCAGTTACTCGACGCACGGGGGTAATGGCTACACCTTC.

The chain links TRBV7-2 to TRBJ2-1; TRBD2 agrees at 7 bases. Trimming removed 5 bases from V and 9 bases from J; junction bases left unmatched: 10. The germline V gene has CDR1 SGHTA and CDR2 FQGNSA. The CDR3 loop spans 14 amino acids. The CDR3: CASSRPGLQVEQFF. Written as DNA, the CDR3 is TGTGCCAGCAGCCGTCCGGGACTACAGGTTGAGCAGTTCTTC.

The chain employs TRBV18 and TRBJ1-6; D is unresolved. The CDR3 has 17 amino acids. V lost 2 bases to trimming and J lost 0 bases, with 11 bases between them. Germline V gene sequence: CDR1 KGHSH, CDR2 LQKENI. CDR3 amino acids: CASSPEVGSSYNSPLHF. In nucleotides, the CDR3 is TGTGCCAGCTCACCAGAGGTGGGAAGCTCCTATAATTCACCCCTCCACTTT.

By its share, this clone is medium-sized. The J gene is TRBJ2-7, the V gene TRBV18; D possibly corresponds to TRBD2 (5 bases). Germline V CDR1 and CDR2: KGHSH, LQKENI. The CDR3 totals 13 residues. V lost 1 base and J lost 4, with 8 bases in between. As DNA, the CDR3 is TGTGCCAGCTCACCACTTGCGGGTTACGAGCAGTACTTC. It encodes CASSPLAGYEQYF.

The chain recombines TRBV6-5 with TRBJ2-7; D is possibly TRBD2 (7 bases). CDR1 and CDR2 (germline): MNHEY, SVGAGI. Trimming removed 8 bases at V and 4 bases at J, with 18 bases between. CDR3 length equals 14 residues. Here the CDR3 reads CASSLQKGGYEQYF. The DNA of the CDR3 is TGTGCCAGCTCTCTTCAGAAGGGGGGGTACGAGCAGTACTTC.

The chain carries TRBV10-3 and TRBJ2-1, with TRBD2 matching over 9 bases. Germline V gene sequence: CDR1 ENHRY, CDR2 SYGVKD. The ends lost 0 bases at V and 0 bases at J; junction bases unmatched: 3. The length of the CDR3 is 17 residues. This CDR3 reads CAISESPSGTSYNEQFF. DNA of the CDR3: TGTGCCATCAGTGAGTCCCCTAGCGGGACCTCCTACAATGAGCAGTTCTTC.

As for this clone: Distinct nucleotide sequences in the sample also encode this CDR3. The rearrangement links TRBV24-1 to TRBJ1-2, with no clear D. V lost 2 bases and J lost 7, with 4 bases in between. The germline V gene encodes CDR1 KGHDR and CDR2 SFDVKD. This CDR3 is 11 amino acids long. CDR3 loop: CATSDYGGYTF. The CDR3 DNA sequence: TGTGCCACCAGTGATTACGGTGGCTACACCTTC.

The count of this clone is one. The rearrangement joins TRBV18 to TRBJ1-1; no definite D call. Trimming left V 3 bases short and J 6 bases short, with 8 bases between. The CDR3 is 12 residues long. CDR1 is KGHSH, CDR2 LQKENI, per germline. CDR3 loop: CASSPPGSEAFF. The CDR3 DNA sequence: TGTGCCAGCTCACCGCCTGGCTCTGAAGCTTTCTTT.

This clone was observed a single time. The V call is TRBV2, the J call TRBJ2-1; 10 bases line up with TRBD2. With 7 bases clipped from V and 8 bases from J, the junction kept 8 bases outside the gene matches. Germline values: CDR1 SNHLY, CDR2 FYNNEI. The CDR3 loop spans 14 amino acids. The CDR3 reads CASIPSGSSDEQFF. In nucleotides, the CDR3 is TGTGCCAGCATCCCTAGCGGGAGTTCGGATGAGCAGTTCTTC.

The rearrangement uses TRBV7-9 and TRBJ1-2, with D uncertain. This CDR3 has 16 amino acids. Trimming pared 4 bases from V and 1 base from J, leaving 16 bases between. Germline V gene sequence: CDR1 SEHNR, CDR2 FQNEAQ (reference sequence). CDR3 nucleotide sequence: TGTGCCAGCAGCTACCGAGCGGGAAAGGATAACTATGGCTACACCTTC. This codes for CASSYRAGKDNYGYTF.

Here the CDR3 reads CASVLTGELFF. DNA for the CDR3: TGTGCCAGCGTCCTCACCGGGGAGCTGTTTTTT. The chain couples TRBV6-5 to TRBJ2-2, with D unresolved. Between the trimmed V and J ends, which lost 8 bases and 4 bases, there was a span of 5 bases. Looked up from germline, CDR1 is MNHEY and CDR2 is SVGAGI. CDR3 length equals 11 residues.

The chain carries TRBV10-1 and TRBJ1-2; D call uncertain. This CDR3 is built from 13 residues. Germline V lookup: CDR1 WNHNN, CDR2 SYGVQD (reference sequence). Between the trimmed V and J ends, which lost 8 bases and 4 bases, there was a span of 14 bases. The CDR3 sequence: CASGGSMGYGYTF. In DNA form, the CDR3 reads TGCGCCAGCGGTGGGAGCATGGGCTATGGCTACACCTTC.

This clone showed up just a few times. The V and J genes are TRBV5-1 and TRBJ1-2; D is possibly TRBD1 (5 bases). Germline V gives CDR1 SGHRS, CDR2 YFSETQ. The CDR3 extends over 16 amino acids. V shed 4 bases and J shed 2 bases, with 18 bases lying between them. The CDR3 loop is CASSTLGVGDNYGYTF. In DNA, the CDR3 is TGCGCCAGCAGCACACTAGGAGTCGGGGACAACTATGGCTACACCTTC.

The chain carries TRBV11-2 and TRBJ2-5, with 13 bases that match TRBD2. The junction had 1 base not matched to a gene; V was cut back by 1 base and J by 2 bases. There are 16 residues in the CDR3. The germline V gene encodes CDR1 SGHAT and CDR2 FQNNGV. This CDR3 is CASSLGGLAGQETQYF. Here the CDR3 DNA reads TGTGCCAGCAGCTTAGGGGGACTAGCGGGGCAAGAGACCCAGTACTTC.